This section outlines one T cell receptor beta chain sequence together with its context. What it binds is unknown. Noted treatment: oral pan-JAK inhibitor, 5-10 mg twice daily. The authors sorted CD4+ and CD8+ T cells from PBMCs. The CDR3 is 17 residues long. V dropped 0 bases and J dropped 3 bases, with 16 bases sitting between them. Germline CDR1 reads LGHNA; CDR2 reads YSLEER. The sequencing template was cDNA reverse transcribed from extracted RNA. This table comes from immunoSEQ multiplex PCR, and its TCRdb copy is limited to in-frame clones, with some not included. The data hold some 190,000 clones, with around 60% observed a single time. The sample is drawn from a study of CD8+ T cells in alopecia areata. Study-level background: The SALT score measured affected scalp surface percentage in treated patients. Points from the study as a whole: Relative to mice, TCR sharing across patients was less clear, a difference possibly HLA-related.

This specimen consisted of CD4+ T cells sorted from blood, obtained at approximately week 49, from a patient treated with tofacitinib. The clonotype comes from a human donor with alopecia areata. The chain carries TRBV4-3 and TRBJ2-3; perhaps TRBD1 as D (6 bases). The CDR3 sequence: CASSQEWRQGRTDTQYF. The CDR3 DNA follows: TGCGCCAGCAGCCAAGAATGGAGGCAGGGGAGAACAGATACGCAGTATTTT.